Shown below are 28 T cell receptor beta chains from a single sample sequenced in a study of cytomegalovirus exposure and HLA in healthy donors. The data were produced by immunoSEQ multiplex PCR, yet TCRdb's version contains in-frame clones alone and is incomplete. The sample shows over 150,000 clones, 85% of them seen only once. Sequenced material: PBMCs. Receptors were obtained from a man younger than 30 in good health and CMV-seropositive.

As regards this clone: This sample also contains other DNA sequences that code for the same CDR3. V gene TRBV9 combines with J gene TRBJ2-7; 10 nucleotides agree with TRBD1. J gave up 2 bases and V 3 bases, and 5 bases lay outside the gene matches. The CDR3 contains 15 residues. In germline, CDR1 is SGDLS, CDR2 YYNGEE. Here the CDR3 reads CASSAGGQGAYEQYF. In DNA form, the CDR3 reads TGTGCCAGCAGCGCAGGAGGACAGGGGGCCTACGAGCAGTACTTC.

The CDR3 is CASSLVLAGYEQYF. The CDR3 DNA sequence: TGCGCCAGCAGCTTGGTTCTAGCGGGATACGAGCAGTACTTC. This chain joins TRBV5-1 and TRBJ2-7; the match to TRBD2 covers 9 bases. Trimming took 0 bases from V and 4 from J; bases not matched to a gene: 2. From germline, CDR1 is SGHRS and CDR2 YFSETQ. CDR3 length: 14 amino acids.

V and J are TRBV7-9 and TRBJ1-4; TRBD1 aligns across 8 bases. Germline CDR1 is SEHNR and CDR2 is FQNEAQ (reference sequence). J gave up 3 bases and V 1 base, and 7 bases lay outside the gene matches. This CDR3 region has 17 residues. CDR3 region: CASSLEAGGFANEKLFF. The DNA of the CDR3 is TGTGCCAGCAGCTTAGAGGCAGGGGGCTTTGCTAATGAAAAACTGTTTTTT. The full variable domain, with the rest looked up from reference TRBV7-9 and TRBJ1-4, is DTGVSQNPRHKITKRGQNVTFRCDPISEHNRLYWYRQTLGQGPEFLTYFQNEAQLEKSRLLSDRFSAERPKGSFSTLEIQRTEQGDSAMYLCASSLEAGGFANEKLFFGSGTQLSVL.

The J gene is TRBJ1-2, the V gene TRBV29-1; 8 bases agree with TRBD1. This CDR3 contains 13 residues. V dropped 3 bases and J dropped 4; count of bases not matched to a gene: 4. From germline, CDR1 is SQVTM and CDR2 ANQGSEA. DNA of the CDR3: TGCAGCGTTGAGCAGGGGGCCGGCTATGGCTACACCTTC. This encodes CSVEQGAGYGYTF.

The rearrangement links TRBV29-1 to TRBJ2-5, with a weak D call TRBD1 (6 bases). Trimming shortened V by 0 bases and J by 5 bases, and 13 bases separated the two germline ends. The germline V gene encodes CDR1 SQVTM and CDR2 ANQGSEA. The CDR3 contains 14 residues. The CDR3 spells CSVEDQGSGETQYF. CDR3 in DNA: TGCAGCGTTGAAGATCAGGGGTCAGGGGAGACCCAGTACTTC.

The rearrangement links TRBV6-6 to TRBJ1-2; no reliable D call. Deletions cut 7 bases from V and 4 bases from J, with 16 bases between. Germline V gene lookup returns CDR1 MNHNY and CDR2 SVGAGI (reference sequence). This CDR3 has 14 amino acids. The CDR3 nucleotides read TGTGCCAGCACTCCCTCCGCCGAGGGCTATGGCTACACCTTC. It codes for CASTPSAEGYGYTF.

J is TRBJ1-6 and V is TRBV10-3, with 9 bases identical to TRBD1. This CDR3 spans 14 amino acids. With 4 bases clipped from V and 7 bases from J, the junction kept 2 bases outside the gene matches. Germline assignment: CDR1 ENHRY and CDR2 SYGVKD. The CDR3 DNA reads as TGTGCCATCAGTGGGACAGGGGAGAATTCACCCCTCCACTTT. Translated: CAISGTGENSPLHF.

V usage is TRBV4-1 and J usage is TRBJ2-7; D gene uncertain. V was shortened by 0 bases and J by 6 bases, with 9 bases between the two germline ends. Looked up from germline, CDR1 is MGHRA and CDR2 is YSYEKL. The CDR3 runs to 13 residues. The CDR3 nucleotides read TGCGCCAGCAGCCAAGATCCCGGGTTCGAGCAGTACTTC. This codes for CASSQDPGFEQYF.

The chain employs TRBV7-3 and TRBJ2-6; D possibly corresponds to TRBD1 (5 bases). The V end was cut by 5 bases, the J end by 2 bases, with 13 bases between. CDR1 and CDR2 from the germline V gene are SGHTA and FQGTGA. The CDR3 contains 16 residues. In DNA form, the CDR3 reads TGTGCCAGCAGCCTCCTAGGCAGGGCTGGGGCCAACGTCCTGACTTTC. It is translated as CASSLLGRAGANVLTF.

The chain recombines TRBV7-3 with TRBJ1-2, with 7 bases that match TRBD1. From germline, CDR1 is SGHTA and CDR2 FQGTGA. After removal of 2 bases from V and 5 bases from J, the junction contained 8 bases not matched to a gene. This CDR3 has 15 amino acids. The chain's CDR3 is CASSLGDRIRYGYTF. The CDR3 DNA is TGTGCCAGCAGCTTAGGGGACAGAATTCGGTATGGCTACACCTTC.

The rearrangement joins TRBV28 to TRBJ1-1; D ambiguous. The CDR3 has 13 residues. V was shortened by 5 bases and J by 5 bases, with 12 bases between the two germline ends. CDR1 and CDR2 from the germline V gene are MDHEN and SYDVKM. The CDR3 region is CASSIQRATEAFF. Here the CDR3 DNA reads TGTGCCAGCAGTATACAGAGGGCTACTGAAGCTTTCTTT.

The chain recombines TRBV19 with TRBJ2-7; D perhaps matches TRBD2 (6 bases). The V end was cut by 10 bases, the J end by 0 bases, with 19 bases between. Germline V lookup: CDR1 LNHDA, CDR2 SQIVND (reference sequence). The CDR3 loop spans 15 amino acids. Here the CDR3 reads CATSLRDSSSYEQYF. Written as DNA, the CDR3 is TGTGCCACCTCCCTCCGGGACTCTAGCTCCTACGAGCAGTACTTC.

This clone was observed a single time. The chain combines TRBV7-9 with TRBJ2-5; D is ambiguous. Trimming took 4 bases from V and 4 from J, leaving 10 bases between them. Germline CDR1 is SEHNR and CDR2 is FQNEAQ (reference sequence). This CDR3 has 13 residues. This chain's CDR3 is CASSYDISETQYF. CDR3 bases: TGTGCCAGCAGCTACGACATATCAGAGACCCAGTACTTC.

The chain carries TRBV28 and TRBJ1-2; 7 positions match TRBD1. The CDR3 length is 14 residues. Losses at the gene ends were 5 bases for V and 0 bases for J; bases not matched to a gene: 3. Germline loops: CDR1 MDHEN, CDR2 SYDVKM. In nucleotides, the CDR3 is TGTGCCAGCAGTAGGACAGGAGCTAACTATGGCTACACCTTC. This encodes CASSRTGANYGYTF.

The chain joins TRBV6-5 to TRBJ2-5, with TRBD2 matching over 7 bases. The V gene's germline CDR1 is MNHEY and CDR2 SVGAGI. The CDR3 consists of 14 residues. V lost 7 bases to trimming and J lost 4 bases; unmatched junction nucleotides: 9. CDR3 DNA sequence: TGTGCCAGCATGGCCAGCGGGGAGGGAGAGACCCAGTACTTC. Residues: CASMASGEGETQYF.

This clone came up once. The genes are TRBV5-1 and TRBJ1-1; 10 bases are a match to TRBD1. The CDR3 covers 14 residues. V shed 4 bases and J 1 base; nucleotides not matched to a gene: 1. Per germline, CDR1 SGHRS and CDR2 YFSETQ. In DNA, the CDR3 is TGCGCCAGCAGCCGGGACAGGGGGAACACTGAAGCTTTCTTT. This gives the protein CASSRDRGNTEAFF.

CDR3 DNA: TGTGCCAGCAGCTTGGCTATCACCGGGGAGCTGTTTTTT. This translates into CASSLAITGELFF. The J gene is TRBJ2-2, the V gene TRBV5-8; D not certain. Germline V gives CDR1 SGHTS, CDR2 YDEGEE. V was clipped by 0 bases and J by 4 bases, with 4 bases between them. CDR3 length: 13 residues.

This clone showed up just once. This rearrangement joins TRBV4-1 to TRBJ2-3, with 7 bases that match TRBD2. Germline V gives CDR1 MGHRA, CDR2 YSYEKL. The CDR3 is 15 residues long. V lost 7 bases to trimming and J lost 6 bases; unmatched junction nucleotides: 13. DNA of the CDR3: TGCGCCAGCAATCTAGGGGCGGGGGTTATGGATACGCAGTATTTT. It specifies CASNLGAGVMDTQYF.

V and J are TRBV30 and TRBJ2-1, with D perhaps TRBD2 (6 bases). Trimming took 5 bases from V and 8 from J, leaving 22 bases between them. Germline-derived CDR1 and CDR2 are GTSNPN and SVGIG (reference sequence). This CDR3 region has 15 residues. The CDR3 nucleotides read TGTGCCTGGGACCCACCGCGGACTATTGGCTATGAGCAGTTCTTC. Translated: CAWDPPRTIGYEQFF.

The chain employs TRBV6-1 and TRBJ2-7; unclear D gene. The CDR3 covers 16 residues. CDR1 MNHNS and CDR2 SASEGT come from the germline V gene. Trimming took 1 base from V and 3 from J, leaving 16 bases between them. This CDR3 is CASSEVRQVGSYEQYF. Written as DNA, the CDR3 is TGTGCCAGCAGTGAAGTTCGGCAGGTCGGCAGCTACGAGCAGTACTTC.

The chain uses TRBV7-2 and TRBJ1-1; 9 bases are shared with TRBD1. V was pared by 5 bases and J by 0 bases, with 10 bases of the junction left unmatched. This CDR3 has 17 amino acids. CDR1 is SGHTA and CDR2 is FQGNSA in the germline V gene. This chain's CDR3 is CASSQWGQGPMNTEAFF. The CDR3 coding sequence is TGTGCCAGCAGCCAGTGGGGACAGGGACCCATGAACACTGAAGCTTTCTTT.

This clone was picked up a small number of times. The CDR3 is CASSQEWAGVGEQYF. CDR3 coding DNA: TGTGCCAGCAGCCAAGAGTGGGCGGGAGTAGGCGAGCAGTACTTC. This sequence joins TRBV4-2 and TRBJ2-7; TRBD2 agrees at 7 bases. Germline loops: CDR1 LGHNA, CDR2 YNFKEQ. CDR3 size: 15 residues. The trim removed 0 bases at V and 6 bases at J, leaving 8 bases unmatched.

The chain recombines TRBV6-5 with TRBJ1-1; D is ambiguous. Between the trimmed V and J ends, which lost 2 bases and 7 bases, there was a span of 11 bases. The CDR3 length is 13 residues. Germline CDR1 MNHEY, CDR2 SVGAGI. The CDR3 DNA sequence: TGTGCCAGCAGTTACGTGGTTGCAGGTGAAGCTTTCTTT. Translating gives CASSYVVAGEAFF.

The rearrangement links TRBV7-3 to TRBJ1-1, with 9 bases matching TRBD1. J gave up 4 bases and V 5 bases, and 8 bases lay outside the gene matches. This CDR3 has 15 amino acids. Germline CDR1 SGHTA, CDR2 FQGTGA. The chain's CDR3 is CASSATGQGSTEAFF. The DNA for the CDR3 is TGTGCCAGCAGCGCTACGGGACAGGGAAGCACTGAAGCTTTCTTT.

Of note for this clone: An end of the junction does not agree with germline; a read error may underlie this. This chain links TRBV28 with TRBJ1-4; 7 bases align to TRBD1. Germline CDR1 and CDR2: MDHEN and SYDVKM. This CDR3 has 12 residues. CDR3 amino acids: CASSPPDRPLIF. CDR3 nucleotide sequence: TGTGCCAGCAGTCCTCCGGACAGGCCTCTTATTTTT. Full variable domain (missing parts from reference TRBV28 and TRBJ1-4): DVKVTQSSRYLVKRTGEKVFLECVQDMDHENMFWYRQDPGLGLRLIYFSYDVKMKEKGDIPEGYSVSREKKERFSLILESASTNQTSMYLCASSPPDRPLIFGSGTQLSVL.

V gene TRBV7-3 combines with J gene TRBJ2-7, with D unresolved. V was trimmed by 3 bases and J by 5 bases, leaving 11 bases between them. CDR1 is SGHTA and CDR2 is FQGTGA in the germline V gene. The CDR3 loop spans 13 amino acids. The CDR3 region is CASSLEGRDEQYF. The CDR3 region has the DNA TGTGCCAGCAGCTTGGAAGGTCGGGACGAGCAGTACTTC. Filled out from reference TRBV7-3 and TRBJ2-7, the complete variable domain reads GAGVSQTPSNKVTEKGKYVELRCDPISGHTALYWYRQSLGQGPEFLIYFQGTGAADDSGLPNDRFFAVRPEGSVSTLKIQRTERGDSAVYLCASSLEGRDEQYFGPGTRLTVT.

The chain has TRBV25-1 and TRBJ1-2; D call uncertain. Germline V lookup: CDR1 MGHDK, CDR2 SYGVNS. V was shortened by 3 bases and J by 5 bases, with 13 bases between the two germline ends. The CDR3 runs 14 residues. The CDR3 here is CASSEPAGRYGYTF. In DNA form, the CDR3 reads TGTGCCAGCAGTGAGCCAGCGGGAAGATATGGCTACACCTTC.

This clone was counted many times. The chain links TRBV7-9 to TRBJ2-2; TRBD2 aligns across 7 bases. The CDR3 extends over 16 amino acids. After removal of 5 bases from V and 0 bases from J, the junction contained 6 bases not matched to a gene. The germline CDR1 and CDR2 sequences are SEHNR and FQNEAQ (reference sequence). CDR3 in DNA: TGTGCCAGCAGCCCTGGGCTAGCGGCGAACACCGGGGAGCTGTTTTTT. This gives the protein CASSPGLAANTGELFF.